The 9 T cell receptor beta chains listed next were all sequenced from one sample in a study of somatic mutations in cytotoxic T cells in rheumatoid arthritis. Profiling relied on immunoSEQ multiplex PCR, and the TCRdb table lists in-frame clones only, not all of them. The sample lists about 20,000 clones; 80% were seen once. Material: CD8+ T cells sorted from blood. These receptors all come from an adult with rheumatoid arthritis.

This clone has just one count. V usage is TRBV27 and J usage is TRBJ1-5, with a tentative D call TRBD1 (5 bases). V was pared by 2 bases and J by 14 bases, with 16 bases between. From germline, CDR1 is MNHEY and CDR2 SMNVEV (reference sequence). There are 13 residues in the CDR3. For the CDR3, the DNA is TGTGCCAGCAGTTTAGGGGTAGACAGCCACAAGCATTTT. It specifies CASSLGVDSHKHF.

The V gene is TRBV5-4, the J gene TRBJ2-2; TRBD2 matches at 8 bases. The CDR3 is 15 residues long. CDR1 is SGHNT, CDR2 YYREEE, per germline (reference sequence). Trimming took 4 bases from V and 6 from J; bases not matched to a gene: 8. DNA for the CDR3: TGTGCCAGCAGCCAGCGGGAGTGGCCTTCCGGGGAGCTGTTTTTT. It translates to CASSQREWPSGELFF.

This clone was detected only once. V is TRBV9 and J is TRBJ1-5, with no clear D. The V gene's germline CDR1 is SGDLS and CDR2 YYNGEE. The CDR3 runs to 13 residues. The V gene lost 4 bases and the J gene lost 3 bases, with 8 bases spanning the gap. The CDR3 loop reads CASSPSPNQPQHF. The CDR3, as DNA: TGTGCCAGCAGCCCCAGCCCCAATCAGCCCCAGCATTTT. Filled out from reference TRBV9 and TRBJ1-5, the complete variable domain reads DSGVTQTPKHLITATGQRVTLRCSPRSGDLSVYWYQQSLDQGLQFLIQYYNGEERAKGNILERFSAQQFPDLHSELNLSSLELGDSALYFCASSPSPNQPQHFGDGTRLSIL.

This rearrangement joins TRBV5-4 to TRBJ2-1, with D tentatively TRBD1 (5 bases). Germline V gene sequence: CDR1 SGHNT, CDR2 YYREEE (reference sequence). Deletions cut 0 bases from V and 3 bases from J, with 10 bases between. The CDR3 has 15 amino acids. The CDR3 nucleotides are TGTGCCAGCAGCTTGGTCATCCAGGGCTACAATGAGCAGTTCTTC. This sequence encodes CASSLVIQGYNEQFF.

The gene calls are TRBV11-1 and TRBJ1-1, with D perhaps matching TRBD1 (5 bases). The CDR3 sequence is 15 residues long. Germline V gives CDR1 SGHAT, CDR2 FQDESV (reference sequence). The V end lost 2 bases, the J end lost 4 bases, and 14 bases lay between the germline ends. The CDR3 loop reads CASSLLGRDGTEAFF. The DNA for the CDR3 is TGTGCCAGCAGCTTACTGGGCAGGGACGGCACTGAAGCTTTCTTT.

This chain uses TRBV6-6 with TRBJ1-2; D unresolved. The CDR3 has 14 amino acids. CDR1 is MNHNY and CDR2 is SVGAGI in the germline V gene (reference sequence). The V and J ends lost 6 bases and 3 bases respectively, with 14 bases between them. The CDR3 bases are TGTGCCAGCAGGTCAGAGGGTGGACACTATGGCTACACCTTC. Translating gives CASRSEGGHYGYTF.

The chain links TRBV28 to TRBJ2-1, with TRBD1 as a possible D gene (6 bases). Germline values: CDR1 MDHEN, CDR2 SYDVKM. This CDR3 is built from 15 residues. V gave up 1 base and J gave up 4 bases, with 11 bases separating them. CDR3 in DNA: TGTGCCAGCAGTTTATACAGGGAAATGTACAATGAGCAGTTCTTC. Residues: CASSLYREMYNEQFF.

This chain uses TRBV9 with TRBJ2-1; TRBD2 agrees at 7 bases. CDR1 and CDR2 (germline): SGDLS, YYNGEE. J lost 8 bases, V lost 0 bases, and 8 bases had no gene match. The CDR3 is made up of 15 amino acids. CDR3 loop: CASSVEGSGRDEQFF. Written as DNA, the CDR3 is TGTGCCAGCAGCGTAGAGGGAAGTGGGAGGGATGAGCAGTTCTTC.

The rearrangement links TRBV5-6 to TRBJ2-7; 10 nucleotides line up with TRBD2. Trimming removed 0 bases from V and 3 bases from J; junction bases left unmatched: 6. The CDR3 is 16 residues long. Looked up from germline, CDR1 is SGHDT and CDR2 is YYEEEE. The CDR3 protein is CASSLEGLAVVYEQYF. CDR3 coding DNA: TGTGCCAGCAGCTTGGAAGGACTAGCGGTAGTCTACGAGCAGTACTTC.